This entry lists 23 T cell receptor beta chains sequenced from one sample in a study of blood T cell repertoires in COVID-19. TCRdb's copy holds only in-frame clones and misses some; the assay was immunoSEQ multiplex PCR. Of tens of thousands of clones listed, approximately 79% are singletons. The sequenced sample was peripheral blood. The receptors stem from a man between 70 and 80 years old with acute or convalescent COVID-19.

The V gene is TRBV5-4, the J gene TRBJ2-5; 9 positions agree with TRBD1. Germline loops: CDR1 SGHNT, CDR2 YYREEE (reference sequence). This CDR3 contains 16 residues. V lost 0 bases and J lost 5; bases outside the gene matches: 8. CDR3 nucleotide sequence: TGTGCCAGCAGCTTGGCCGGGGGACAGGGAATGGAGACCCAGTACTTC. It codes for CASSLAGGQGMETQYF.

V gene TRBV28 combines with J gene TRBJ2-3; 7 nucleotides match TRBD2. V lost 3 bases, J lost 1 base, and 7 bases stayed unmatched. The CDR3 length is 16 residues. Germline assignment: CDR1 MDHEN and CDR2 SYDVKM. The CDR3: CASSFPTGGGTDTQYF. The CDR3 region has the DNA TGTGCCAGCAGTTTCCCAACGGGGGGAGGCACAGATACGCAGTATTTT.

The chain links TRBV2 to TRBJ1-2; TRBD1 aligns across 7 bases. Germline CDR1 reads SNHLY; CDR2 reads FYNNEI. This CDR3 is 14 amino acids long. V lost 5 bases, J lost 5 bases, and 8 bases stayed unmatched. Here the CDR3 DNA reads TGTGCCAGCAGTCGTGACGGGACAGCTTATGGCTACACCTTC. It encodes CASSRDGTAYGYTF.

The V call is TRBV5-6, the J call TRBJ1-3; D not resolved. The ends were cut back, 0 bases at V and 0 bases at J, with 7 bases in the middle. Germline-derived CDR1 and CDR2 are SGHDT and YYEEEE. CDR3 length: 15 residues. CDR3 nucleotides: TGTGCCAGCAGCTTGGGACTTCGCTCTGGAAACACCATATATTTT. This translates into CASSLGLRSGNTIYF.

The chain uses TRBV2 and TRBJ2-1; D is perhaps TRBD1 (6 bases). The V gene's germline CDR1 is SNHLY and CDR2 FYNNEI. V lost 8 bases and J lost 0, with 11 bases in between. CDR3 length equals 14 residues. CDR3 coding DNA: TGTGCCAGCCGTGGGGGCGTCTCCTACAATGAGCAGTTCTTC. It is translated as CASRGGVSYNEQFF.

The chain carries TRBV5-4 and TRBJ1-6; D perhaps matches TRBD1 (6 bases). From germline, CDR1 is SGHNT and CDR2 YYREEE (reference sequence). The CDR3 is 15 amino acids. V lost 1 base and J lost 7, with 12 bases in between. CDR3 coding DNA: TGTGCCAGCAGCTTGACGGGGACAAGGAATTCACCCCTCCACTTT. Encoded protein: CASSLTGTRNSPLHF.

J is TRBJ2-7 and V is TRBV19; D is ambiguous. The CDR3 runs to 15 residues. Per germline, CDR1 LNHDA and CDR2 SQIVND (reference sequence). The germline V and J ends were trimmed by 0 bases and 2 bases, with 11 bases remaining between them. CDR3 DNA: TGTGCCAGTAGTATAGAGGCCACCGATCCCTACGAGCAGTACTTC. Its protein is CASSIEATDPYEQYF.

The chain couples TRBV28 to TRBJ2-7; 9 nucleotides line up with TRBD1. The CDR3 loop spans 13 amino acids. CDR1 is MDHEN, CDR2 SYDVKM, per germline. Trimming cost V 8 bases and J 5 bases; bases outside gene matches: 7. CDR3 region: CASLRDRAHEQYF. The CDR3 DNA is TGTGCCAGCCTCCGGGACAGGGCCCACGAGCAGTACTTC.

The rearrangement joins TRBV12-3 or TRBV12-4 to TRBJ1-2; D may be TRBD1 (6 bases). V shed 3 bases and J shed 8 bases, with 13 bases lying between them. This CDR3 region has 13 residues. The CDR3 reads CASSFTGHDGYTF. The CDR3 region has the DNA TGTGCCAGCAGTTTTACAGGGCATGACGGCTACACCTTC.

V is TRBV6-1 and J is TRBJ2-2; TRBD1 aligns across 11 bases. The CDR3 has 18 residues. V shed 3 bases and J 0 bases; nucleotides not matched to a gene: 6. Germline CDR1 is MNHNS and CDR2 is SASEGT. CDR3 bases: TGTGCCAGCAGTGACCCTTGGGGACAGGGGGCGAACACCGGGGAGCTGTTTTTT. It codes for CASSDPWGQGANTGELFF.

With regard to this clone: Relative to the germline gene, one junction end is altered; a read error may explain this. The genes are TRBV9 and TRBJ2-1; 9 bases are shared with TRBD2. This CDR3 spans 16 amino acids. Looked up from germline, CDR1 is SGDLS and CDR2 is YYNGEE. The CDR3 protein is CASSVERAGGGGEQFF. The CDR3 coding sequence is TGCGCCAGCAGCGTAGAGCGCGCGGGGGGGGGCGGTGAGCAGTTCTTC.

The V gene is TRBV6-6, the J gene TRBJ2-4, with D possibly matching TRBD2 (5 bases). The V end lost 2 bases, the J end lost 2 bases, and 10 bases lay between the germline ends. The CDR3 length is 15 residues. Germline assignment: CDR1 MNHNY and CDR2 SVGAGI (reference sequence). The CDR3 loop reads CASSYMVGTKNIQYF. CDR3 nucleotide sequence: TGTGCCAGCAGTTACATGGTCGGGACCAAAAACATTCAGTACTTC.

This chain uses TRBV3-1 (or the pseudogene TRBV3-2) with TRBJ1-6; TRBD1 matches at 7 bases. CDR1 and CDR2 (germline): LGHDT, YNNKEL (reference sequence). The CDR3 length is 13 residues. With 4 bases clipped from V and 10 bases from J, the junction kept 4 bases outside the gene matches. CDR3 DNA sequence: TGTGCCAGCAGCCCCGGGACAGCCTCACCCCTCCACTTT. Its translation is CASSPGTASPLHF.

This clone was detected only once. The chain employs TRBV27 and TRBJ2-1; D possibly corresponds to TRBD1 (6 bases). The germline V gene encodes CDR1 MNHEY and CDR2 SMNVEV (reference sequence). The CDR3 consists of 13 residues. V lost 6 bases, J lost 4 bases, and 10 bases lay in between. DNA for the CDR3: TGTGCCAGCAGGTACCAGGGGTACAATGAGCAGTTCTTC. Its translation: CASRYQGYNEQFF.

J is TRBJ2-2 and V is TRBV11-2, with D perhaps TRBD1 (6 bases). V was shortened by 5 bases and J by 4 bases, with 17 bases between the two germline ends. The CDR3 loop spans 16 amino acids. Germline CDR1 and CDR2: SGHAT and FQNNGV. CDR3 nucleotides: TGTGCCAGCAGCCTCATACAGGGCTCGAGCACCGGGGAGCTGTTTTTT. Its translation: CASSLIQGSSTGELFF.

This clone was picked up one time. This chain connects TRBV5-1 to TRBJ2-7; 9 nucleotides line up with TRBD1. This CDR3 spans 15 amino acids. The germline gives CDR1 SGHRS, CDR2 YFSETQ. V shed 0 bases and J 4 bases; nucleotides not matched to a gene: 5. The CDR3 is CASSLGTGDGYEQYV. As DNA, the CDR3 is TGCGCCAGCAGCTTGGGGACAGGGGATGGGTACGAGCAGTACGTC.

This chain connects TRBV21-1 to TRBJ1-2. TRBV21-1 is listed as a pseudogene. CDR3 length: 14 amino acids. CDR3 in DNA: TGTGCCAGCAGCACCTCGTGGGAGGGGAATGGCTACACCTTC. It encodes CASSTSWEGNGYTF.

The CDR3 region is CASSLGPGLAGEDEQFF. CDR3 in DNA: TGTGCCAGCAGCTTAGGCCCGGGACTAGCGGGGGAGGATGAGCAGTTCTTC. The chain joins TRBV11-3 to TRBJ2-1; TRBD2 matches 14 bases. This CDR3 spans 17 amino acids. The germline CDR1 and CDR2 sequences are SGHNT and YENEEA. J gave up 8 bases and V 1 base, and 7 bases lay outside the gene matches.

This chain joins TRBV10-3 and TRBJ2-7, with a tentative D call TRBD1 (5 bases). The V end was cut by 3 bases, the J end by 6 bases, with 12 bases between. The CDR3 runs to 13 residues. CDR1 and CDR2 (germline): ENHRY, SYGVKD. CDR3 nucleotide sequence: TGTGCCATCAGTGAATCTAGGCAGGGCGAGCAGTACTTC. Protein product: CAISESRQGEQYF.

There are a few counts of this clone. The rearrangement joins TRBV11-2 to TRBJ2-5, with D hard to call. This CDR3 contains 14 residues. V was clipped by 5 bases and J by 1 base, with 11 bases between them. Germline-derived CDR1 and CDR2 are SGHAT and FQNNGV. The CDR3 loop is CASSILHIQETQYF. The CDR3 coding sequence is TGTGCCAGCAGCATACTACACATCCAAGAGACCCAGTACTTC.

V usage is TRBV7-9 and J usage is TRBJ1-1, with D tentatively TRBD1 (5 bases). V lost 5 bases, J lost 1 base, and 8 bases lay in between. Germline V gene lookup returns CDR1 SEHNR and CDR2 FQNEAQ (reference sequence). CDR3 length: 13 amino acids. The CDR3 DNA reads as TGTGCCAGCAGCGAAACAGGGAACACTGAAGCTTTCTTT. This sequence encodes CASSETGNTEAFF.

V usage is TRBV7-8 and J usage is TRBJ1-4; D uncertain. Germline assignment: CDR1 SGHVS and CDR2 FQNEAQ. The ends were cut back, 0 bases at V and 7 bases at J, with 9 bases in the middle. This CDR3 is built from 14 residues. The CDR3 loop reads CASSLAPWAEKLFF. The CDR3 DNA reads TGTGCCAGCAGCTTAGCGCCCTGGGCTGAAAAACTGTTTTTT.

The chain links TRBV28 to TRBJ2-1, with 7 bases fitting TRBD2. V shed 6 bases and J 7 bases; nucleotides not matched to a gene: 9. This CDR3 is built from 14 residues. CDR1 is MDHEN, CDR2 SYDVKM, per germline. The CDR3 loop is CASRFSGSANEQFF. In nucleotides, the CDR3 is TGTGCCAGCAGGTTTAGCGGGTCGGCGAATGAGCAGTTCTTC.